The source of this TCR beta chain is a study of cytomegalovirus exposure and HLA in healthy donors. Regarding donors, all were healthy bone marrow donors. Trimming removed 2 bases from V and 0 bases from J, with 13 bases in between. This CDR3 has 15 residues. Germline V gene sequence: CDR1 GTSNPN, CDR2 SVGIG (reference sequence). The PCR made use of 60 Vbeta and 13 Jbeta primers. Clones were sequenced by immunoSEQ multiplex PCR, and TCRdb holds only the in-frame ones, with some missing. The sample has about 76,000 clones, around 84% seen once. For this clone: The target antigen is unknown.

Study results and caveats: CMV serostatus alone was available as immune exposure information.

The chain links TRBV30 to TRBJ1-1; D unresolved. Material for sequencing was PBMCs. This clonotype originated in a middle-aged woman in good health and CMV-seropositive. Here the CDR3 DNA reads TGTGCCTGGAGTCGGAAAGGCGGATTGAACACTGAAGCTTTCTTT. Amino acid sequence: CAWSRKGGLNTEAFF.